This paragraph reports one TCR beta chain. This sample is drawn from a study of blood T cells in healthy people across ages. Alongside a J-beta primer mix, a sample-barcoded 5' primer served in a second PCR lasting about 7 to 12 cycles. A single record per CDR3 protein comes from TCRdb applying MiXCR to the 5' RACE reads. The sample lists about 800,000 distinct CDR3 sequences; 20% to 30% were seen once. Germline V CDR1 and CDR2: DFQATT, SNEGSKA (reference sequence). The CDR3 length is 15 residues. V lost 0 bases and J lost 6, with 17 bases in between. Another study also made use of these data, one on T cells of mothers and their children.

Material for sequencing was blood. The receptor comes from a boy aged 5-17 years in good health. The chain couples TRBV20-1 to TRBJ1-1; D uncertain. DNA of the CDR3: TGCAGTGCTAGAGATCCTGGCAAAAAGAGGGCTGAAGCTTTCTTT. Translating gives CSARDPGKKRAEAFF.